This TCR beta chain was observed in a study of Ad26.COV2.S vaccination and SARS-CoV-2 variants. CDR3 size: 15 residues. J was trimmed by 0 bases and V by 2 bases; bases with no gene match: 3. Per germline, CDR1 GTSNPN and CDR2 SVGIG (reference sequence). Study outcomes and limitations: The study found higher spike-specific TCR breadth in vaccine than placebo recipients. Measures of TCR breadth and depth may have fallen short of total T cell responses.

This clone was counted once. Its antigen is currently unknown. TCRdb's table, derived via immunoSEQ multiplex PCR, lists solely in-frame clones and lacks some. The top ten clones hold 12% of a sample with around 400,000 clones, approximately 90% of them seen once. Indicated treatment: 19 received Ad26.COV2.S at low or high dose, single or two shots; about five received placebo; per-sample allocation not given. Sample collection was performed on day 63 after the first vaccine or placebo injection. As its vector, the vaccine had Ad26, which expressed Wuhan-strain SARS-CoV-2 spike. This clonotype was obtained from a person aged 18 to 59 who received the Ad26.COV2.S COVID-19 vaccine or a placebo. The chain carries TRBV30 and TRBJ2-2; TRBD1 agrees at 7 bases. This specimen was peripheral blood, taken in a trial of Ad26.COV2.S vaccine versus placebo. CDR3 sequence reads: CAWSKGGSNTGELFF. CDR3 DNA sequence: TGTGCCTGGAGTAAAGGGGGCTCGAACACCGGGGAGCTGTTTTTT.